The 9 T cell receptor beta chains given below trace back to one sample, sequenced in a study of T-cell memory formation after mild COVID-19. TCRdb redid the calling of the 5' RACE reads with MiXCR, one entry per CDR3 protein. Of some 40,000 distinct CDR3 sequences listed, 7.3% were seen once; the top ten hold about 1.5%. Sequences were obtained from PBMCs or a T cell subset sorted from them (not recorded which). The origin of the receptors is a man aged 18 to 29 who had mild COVID-19 (a few samples of this study predate the infection). Cell type and time point are not known.

V is TRBV18 and J is TRBJ1-2; 8 bases line up with TRBD1. V shed 3 bases, J shed 4 bases, and the junction held 7 bases outside the gene matches. The CDR3 sequence is 15 residues long. Germline CDR1 and CDR2: KGHSH and LQKENI. DNA of the CDR3: TGTGCCAGCTCACCCGACCGACAGGGGCCCTATGGCTACACCTTC. It is translated as CASSPDRQGPYGYTF.

This clonotype came up a few times. The CDR3 coding sequence is TGTGCCAGCAGCTTTGGGATTACAGGGGGTTACGAGCAGTACGTC. Translated: CASSFGITGGYEQYV. V usage is TRBV11-2 and J usage is TRBJ2-7, with 8 bases aligning to TRBD1. Germline V gene sequence: CDR1 SGHAT, CDR2 FQNNGV. Losses at the gene ends were 3 bases for V and 4 bases for J; bases not matched to a gene: 8. The CDR3 has 15 amino acids.

This clonotype occurred a few times. The chain uses TRBV9 and TRBJ2-5; 7 nucleotides align to TRBD2. The junction had 10 bases not matched to a gene; V was cut back by 0 bases and J by 5 bases. Germline values: CDR1 SGDLS, CDR2 YYNGEE. This CDR3 comprises 16 residues. The CDR3 bases are TGTGCCAGCAGCGTAGTAAGCGGGGCCGGCGGGGAGACCCAGTACTTC. This gives the protein CASSVVSGAGGETQYF.

CDR3 region: CASSPGTSVSDTQYF. CDR3 coding DNA: TGTGCCAGCAGTCCCGGGACTAGCGTATCAGATACGCAGTATTTT. The V call is TRBV7-9, the J call TRBJ2-3; 10 bases map to TRBD2. In germline, CDR1 is SEHNR, CDR2 FQNEAQ (reference sequence). J was trimmed by 4 bases and V by 6 bases; bases with no gene match: 7. The CDR3 covers 15 residues.

This clonotype appeared a few times. CDR3 sequence (DNA): TGTGCCAGCCGAACCAACAGGGCCTCCTACGAGCAGTACTTC. Amino acid sequence: CASRTNRASYEQYF. This chain links TRBV6-2 or TRBV6-3 with TRBJ2-7; possible D gene TRBD1, 6 bases. V was pared by 8 bases and J by 0 bases, with 14 bases between. CDR3 length: 14 residues. Germline CDR1 MNHEY, CDR2 SVGEGT.

This clonotype was counted ten times or more. The rearrangement uses TRBV7-3 and TRBJ1-1, with no clear D. Germline CDR1 reads SGHTA; CDR2 reads FQGTGA. V shed 5 bases and J shed 4 bases, with 17 bases lying between them. This CDR3 has 15 amino acids. The CDR3: CASSNSGLSPTEAFF. The DNA of the CDR3 is TGTGCCAGCAGCAACTCTGGGTTAAGCCCCACTGAAGCTTTCTTT.

This rearrangement joins TRBV4-2 to TRBJ2-2; TRBD1 matches 7 bases. The V gene's germline CDR1 is LGHNA and CDR2 YNFKEQ. The CDR3 is 15 amino acids. Losses at the gene ends were 8 bases for V and 0 bases for J; bases not matched to a gene: 6. The CDR3 protein is CASFAGGTNTGELFF. In DNA, the CDR3 is TGTGCCAGCTTTGCAGGGGGTACGAACACCGGGGAGCTGTTTTTT.

This rearrangement joins TRBV7-3 to TRBJ2-3; tentatively, D is TRBD1 (5 bases). The CDR3 has 14 residues. Germline CDR1 is SGHTA and CDR2 is FQGTGA. Between the trimmed V and J ends, which lost 5 bases and 4 bases, there was a span of 13 bases. The CDR3 here is CASSLRRGPDTQYF. The CDR3 region has the DNA TGTGCCAGCAGCCTGCGAAGGGGTCCAGATACGCAGTATTTT.

This clonotype was recorded at least ten times. J is TRBJ2-1 and V is TRBV11-3; perhaps TRBD1 as D (6 bases). V lost 5 bases and J lost 5, with 16 bases in between. Germline CDR1 is SGHNT and CDR2 is YENEEA. This CDR3 is 15 amino acids long. CDR3: CASSPGQGSHNEQFF. Here the CDR3 DNA reads TGTGCCAGCAGCCCAGGGCAGGGGTCCCACAATGAGCAGTTCTTC.